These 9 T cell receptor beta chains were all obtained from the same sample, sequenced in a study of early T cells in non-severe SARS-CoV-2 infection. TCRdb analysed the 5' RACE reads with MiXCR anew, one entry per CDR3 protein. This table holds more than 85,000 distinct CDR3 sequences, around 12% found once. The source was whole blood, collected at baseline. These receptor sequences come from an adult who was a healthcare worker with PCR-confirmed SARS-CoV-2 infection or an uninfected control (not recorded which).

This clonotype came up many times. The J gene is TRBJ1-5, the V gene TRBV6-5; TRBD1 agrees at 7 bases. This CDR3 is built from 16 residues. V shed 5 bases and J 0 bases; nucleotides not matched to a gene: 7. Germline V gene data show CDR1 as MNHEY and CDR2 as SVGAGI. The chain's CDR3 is CASSPTGPYSNQPQHF. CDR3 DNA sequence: TGTGCCAGCAGTCCGACAGGGCCGTATAGCAATCAGCCCCAGCATTTT.

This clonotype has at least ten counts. CDR3 in amino acids: CASSYSMETQYF. DNA for the CDR3: TGTGCCAGCAGTTACTCCATGGAGACCCAGTACTTC. The chain combines TRBV6-6 with TRBJ2-5, with D uncertain. CDR1 MNHNY and CDR2 SVGAGI come from the germline V gene (reference sequence). There are 12 residues in the CDR3. V was cut by 0 bases and J by 5 bases, with 4 bases left in between.

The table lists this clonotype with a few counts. This CDR3 reads CASTPRGTSNQPQHF. The CDR3, as DNA: TGTGCCAGTACCCCCAGAGGGACGAGCAATCAGCCCCAGCATTTT. J is TRBJ1-5 and V is TRBV19; possibly TRBD1 for D (5 bases). The CDR3 is 15 amino acids. From germline, CDR1 is LNHDA and CDR2 SQIVND (reference sequence). V lost 7 bases to trimming and J lost 1 base, with 14 bases between them.

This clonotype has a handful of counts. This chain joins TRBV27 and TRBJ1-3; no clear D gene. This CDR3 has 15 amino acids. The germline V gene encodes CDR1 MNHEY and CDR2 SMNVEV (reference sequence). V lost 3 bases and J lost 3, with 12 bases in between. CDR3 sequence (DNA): TGTGCCAGCAGTTTGAATGCGGCCAGTGGAAACACCATATATTTT. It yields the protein CASSLNAASGNTIYF.

CDR3 nucleotides: TGTGCCTGGAGTGTAGGGTCTAGCGGTACCTACGAGCAGTACTTC. It encodes CAWSVGSSGTYEQYF. The chain joins TRBV30 to TRBJ2-7; 7 bases match TRBD2. This CDR3 contains 15 residues. CDR1 is GTSNPN and CDR2 is SVGIG in the germline V gene (reference sequence). Trimming at V came to 0 bases and at J to 2 bases, leaving 7 bases not matched to a gene.

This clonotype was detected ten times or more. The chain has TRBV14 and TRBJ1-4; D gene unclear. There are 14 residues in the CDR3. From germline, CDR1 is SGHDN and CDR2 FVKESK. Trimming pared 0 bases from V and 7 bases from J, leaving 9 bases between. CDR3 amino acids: CASSQDGLLEKLFF. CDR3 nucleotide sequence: TGTGCCAGCAGCCAAGATGGACTACTTGAAAAACTGTTTTTT.

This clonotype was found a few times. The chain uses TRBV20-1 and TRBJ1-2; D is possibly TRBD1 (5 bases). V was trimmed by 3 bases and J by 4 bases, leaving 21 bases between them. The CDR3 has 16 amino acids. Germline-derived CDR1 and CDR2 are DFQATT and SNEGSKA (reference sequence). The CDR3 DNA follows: TGCAGTGCTAGGGTCGGGCTTGTCGGGCAGGGCTATGGCTACACCTTC. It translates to CSARVGLVGQGYGYTF.

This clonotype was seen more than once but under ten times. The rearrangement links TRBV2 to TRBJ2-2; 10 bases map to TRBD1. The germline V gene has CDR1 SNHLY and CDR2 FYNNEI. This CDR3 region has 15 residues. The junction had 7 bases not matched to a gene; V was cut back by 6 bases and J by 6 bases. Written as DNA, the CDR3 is TGTGCCAGCAGACGGGACAGGGGAGAATCCGGGGAGCTGTTTTTT. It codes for CASRRDRGESGELFF. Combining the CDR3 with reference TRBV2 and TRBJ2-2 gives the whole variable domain EPEVTQTPSHQVTQMGQEVILRCVPISNHLYFYWYRQILGQKVEFLVSFYNNEISEKSEIFDDQFSVERPDGSNFTLKIRSTKLEDSAMYFCASRRDRGESGELFFGEGSRLTVL.

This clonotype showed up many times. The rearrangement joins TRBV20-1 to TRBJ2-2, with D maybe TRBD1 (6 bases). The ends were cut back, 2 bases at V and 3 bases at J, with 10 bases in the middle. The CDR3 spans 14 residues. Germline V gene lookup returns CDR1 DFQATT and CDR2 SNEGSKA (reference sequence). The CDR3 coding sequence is TGCAGTGCTAGATTGGGACACGACACCGGGGAGCTGTTTTTT. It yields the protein CSARLGHDTGELFF.